Below, 12 T cell receptor beta chains from the same sample are listed, as sequenced in a study of blood T cell dynamics during melanoma immunotherapy. TCRdb's copy holds only in-frame clones and misses some; the assay was immunoSEQ multiplex PCR. In the table there are 8,500 to 11,000 clones, roughly nine tenths of which are singletons. Time point given: week 3, after first cycle of checkpoint inhibitor. This specimen consisted of blood, obtained from a patient treated with checkpoint blockade. These receptors came from a human donor with melanoma.

The V and J genes are TRBV9 and TRBJ1-2; 8 nucleotides agree with TRBD1. Germline lookup yields CDR1 SGDLS and CDR2 YYNGEE. This CDR3 is 21 amino acids long. V gave up 0 bases and J gave up 5 bases; unmatched junction bases: 24. Here the CDR3 DNA reads TGTGCCAGCAGCGTAGTAGACAGCAAAAGACAGGGGATAGGTTATAGGTATGGCTACACCTTC. Translated, it gives CASSVVDSKRQGIGYRYGYTF.

The rearrangement uses TRBV9 and TRBJ2-5; 12 bases are shared with TRBD2. This CDR3 contains 18 residues. Germline values: CDR1 SGDLS, CDR2 YYNGEE. The V and J ends lost 4 bases and 4 bases, in that order; junction bases with no gene match: 14. CDR3 region: CASSSGLAGSPGRETQYF. CDR3 nucleotide sequence: TGTGCCAGCAGCTCCGGACTAGCGGGATCGCCAGGGAGAGAGACCCAGTACTTC. Filled out from reference TRBV9 and TRBJ2-5, the complete variable domain reads DSGVTQTPKHLITATGQRVTLRCSPRSGDLSVYWYQQSLDQGLQFLIQYYNGEERAKGNILERFSAQQFPDLHSELNLSSLELGDSALYFCASSSGLAGSPGRETQYFGPGTRLLVL.

This rearrangement joins TRBV5-1 to TRBJ2-5, with D possibly matching TRBD1 (5 bases). The CDR3 runs 13 residues. V shed 7 bases and J shed 3 bases, with 13 bases lying between them. The germline CDR1 and CDR2 sequences are SGHRS and YFSETQ. As DNA, the CDR3 is TGCGCCAGCTCCGACAGTCCAGAAGAGACCCAGTACTTC. This codes for CASSDSPEETQYF.

The rearrangement links TRBV30 to TRBJ1-1, with D possibly TRBD1 on 5 matching bases. V was trimmed by 4 bases and J by 5 bases, leaving 11 bases between them. The CDR3 runs to 12 residues. The germline V gene has CDR1 GTSNPN and CDR2 SVGIG (reference sequence). CDR3 amino acids: CAWKRGGTEAFF. The DNA for the CDR3 is TGTGCCTGGAAAAGGGGAGGGACTGAAGCTTTCTTT.

Details on this clone: The junction departs from the called germline gene at one end, perhaps through a read error. Other nucleotide sequences in the sample specify the same CDR3. The chain links TRBV28 to TRBJ1-1; D possibly corresponds to TRBD1 (5 bases). Germline CDR1 reads MDHEN; CDR2 reads SYDVKM. The CDR3 extends over 12 amino acids. In DNA, the CDR3 is TGTGCCAGCAGCCCGAGAGGGACTGAAGCCTTCTTT. Amino acid sequence: CASSPRGTEAFF. Variable domain in full (rest from reference TRBV28 and TRBJ1-1): DVKVTQSSRYLVKRTGEKVFLECVQDMDHENMFWYRQDPGLGLRLIYFSYDVKMKEKGDIPEGYSVSREKKERFSLILESASTNQTSMYLCASSPRGTEAFFGQGTRLTVV.

This clone was picked up a small number of times. This chain links TRBV5-1 with TRBJ1-5; 9 nucleotides line up with TRBD1. The junction had 8 bases not matched to a gene; V was cut back by 4 bases and J by 6 bases. This CDR3 has 15 residues. Per germline, CDR1 SGHRS and CDR2 YFSETQ. CDR3 bases: TGCGCCAGCAGCCTGACAGGGGGGGAATTTCAGCCCCAGCATTTT. This gives the protein CASSLTGGEFQPQHF.

The chain recombines TRBV20-1 with TRBJ2-1; 7 nucleotides match TRBD1. V lost 6 bases and J lost 10; bases outside the gene matches: 6. Germline CDR1 and CDR2: DFQATT and SNEGSKA (reference sequence). This CDR3 is 11 amino acids long. CDR3 residues: CSATRDREQFF. For the CDR3, the DNA is TGCAGTGCGACCCGGGACAGAGAGCAGTTCTTC.

The CDR3 spells CASAQTGTGGHEQYF. The CDR3 nucleotides read TGTGCCAGCGCTCAGACCGGGACAGGGGGCCACGAGCAGTACTTC. The genes are TRBV11-2 and TRBJ2-7, with 12 bases lining up with TRBD1. CDR1 is SGHAT, CDR2 FQNNGV, per germline. There are 15 residues in the CDR3. Trimming removed 8 bases from V and 5 bases from J; junction bases left unmatched: 10.

This chain joins TRBV7-9 and TRBJ2-1; possibly TRBD1 for D (6 bases). V lost 4 bases, J lost 8 bases, and 12 bases lay in between. The CDR3 extends over 13 amino acids. CDR1 and CDR2 from the germline V gene are SEHNR and FQNEAQ (reference sequence). CDR3 nucleotide sequence: TGTGCCAGCAGCTCCCGACAGGCCTATGAGCAGTTCTTC. Its protein is CASSSRQAYEQFF. The variable domain in full, with the rest retrieved from reference TRBV7-9 and TRBJ2-1, is DTGVSQNPRHKITKRGQNVTFRCDPISEHNRLYWYRQTLGQGPEFLTYFQNEAQLEKSRLLSDRFSAERPKGSFSTLEIQRTEQGDSAMYLCASSSRQAYEQFFGPGTRLTVL.

This chain uses TRBV25-1 with TRBJ2-2, with D possibly matching TRBD1 (6 bases). V was clipped by 0 bases and J by 0 bases, with 11 bases between them. The V gene's germline CDR1 is MGHDK and CDR2 SYGVNS. This CDR3 has 17 amino acids. This CDR3 is CASSEYRDISNTGELFF. The CDR3 DNA is TGTGCCAGCAGTGAATATCGGGACATATCGAACACCGGGGAGCTGTTTTTT.

CDR3 in amino acids: CASRGTAVGNTIYF. In DNA form, the CDR3 reads TGCGCCAGCAGAGGGACCGCGGTTGGAAACACCATATATTTT. The chain joins TRBV10-2 to TRBJ1-3; D is possibly TRBD1 (5 bases). CDR3 length equals 14 residues. Germline CDR1 reads WSHSY; CDR2 reads SAAADI. Deletions cut 6 bases from V and 3 bases from J, with 12 bases between.

The V gene is TRBV5-6, the J gene TRBJ2-1, with D perhaps matching TRBD2 (5 bases). Germline V lookup: CDR1 SGHDT, CDR2 YYEEEE. This CDR3 contains 16 residues. V lost 4 bases and J 0 bases, leaving 14 bases between the germline ends. DNA for the CDR3: TGTGCCAGCAGCCCCGGAAGCGGAAGCTCCTACAATGAGCAGTTCTTC. Its translation is CASSPGSGSSYNEQFF.